This T cell receptor beta chain was recorded in a study of T cells after yellow fever vaccination. This clonotype was recorded at least ten times. Its antigen is still unknown. The CDR3 has 13 amino acids. In germline, CDR1 is DFQATT, CDR2 SNEGSKA (reference sequence). Trimming pared 6 bases from V and 3 bases from J, leaving 12 bases between. TCR cDNA was made by 5'RACE template switching, adding a universal primer site and UMIs. TCRdb recomputed calls from the 5' RACE reads with MiXCR, one row per CDR3 protein. This sample yields roughly 120,000 distinct CDR3 sequences, of which around 6.7% are seen a single time; around 2.6% belongs to the top ten. General study findings and limits: Subsequent booster samples again held most clones from primary vaccination (around 96% CD4, about 90% CD8). Abundant clonotypes from the bulk population could contaminate FACS-sorted repertoires. The secondary response showed a weaker magnitude and a faster peak, day 5 versus 15.

The receptor was derived from a man aged 18 to 29 who received the YFV17D yellow fever vaccine. The sequenced sample was CD4+ T cells sorted from PBMCs, obtained around 45 days after the first yellow fever vaccination. V usage is TRBV20-1 and J usage is TRBJ1-3; D gene ambiguous. The CDR3 is CSANLALGNTIYF. The CDR3 bases are TGCAGTGCGAATTTAGCCCTTGGAAACACCATATATTTT.